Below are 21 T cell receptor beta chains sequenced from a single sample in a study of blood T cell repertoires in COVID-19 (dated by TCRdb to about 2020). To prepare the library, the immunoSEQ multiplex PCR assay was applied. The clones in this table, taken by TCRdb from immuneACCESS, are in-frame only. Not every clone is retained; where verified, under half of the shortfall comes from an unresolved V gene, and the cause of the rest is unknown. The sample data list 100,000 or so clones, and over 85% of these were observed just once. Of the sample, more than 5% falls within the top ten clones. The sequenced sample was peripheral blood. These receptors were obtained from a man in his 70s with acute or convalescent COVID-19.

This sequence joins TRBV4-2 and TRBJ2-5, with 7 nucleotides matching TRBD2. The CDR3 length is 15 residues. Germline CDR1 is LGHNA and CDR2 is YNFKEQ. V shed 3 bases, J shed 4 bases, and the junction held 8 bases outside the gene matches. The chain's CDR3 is CASSQTGGSLETQYF. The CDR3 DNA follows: TGTGCCAGCAGCCAGACCGGGGGGAGTTTAGAGACCCAGTACTTC.

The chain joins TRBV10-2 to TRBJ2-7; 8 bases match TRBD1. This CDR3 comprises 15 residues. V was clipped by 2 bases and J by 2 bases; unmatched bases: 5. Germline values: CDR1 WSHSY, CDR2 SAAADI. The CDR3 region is CASSETTGATYEQYF. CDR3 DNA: TGCGCCAGCAGTGAGACGACAGGGGCCACCTACGAGCAGTACTTC.

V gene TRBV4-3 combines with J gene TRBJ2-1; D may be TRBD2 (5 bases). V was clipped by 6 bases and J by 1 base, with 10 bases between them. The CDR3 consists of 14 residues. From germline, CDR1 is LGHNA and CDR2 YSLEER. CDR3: CASRSAESYNEQFF. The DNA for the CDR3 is TGCGCCAGCAGATCAGCGGAGTCCTACAATGAGCAGTTCTTC.

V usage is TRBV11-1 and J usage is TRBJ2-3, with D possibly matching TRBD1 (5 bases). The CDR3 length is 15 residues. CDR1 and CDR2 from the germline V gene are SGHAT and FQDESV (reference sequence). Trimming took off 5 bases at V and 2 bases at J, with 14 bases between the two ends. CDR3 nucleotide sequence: TGTGCCAGCAGCGGGGCCCCTCCGTTCACAGATACGCAGTATTTT. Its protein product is CASSGAPPFTDTQYF.

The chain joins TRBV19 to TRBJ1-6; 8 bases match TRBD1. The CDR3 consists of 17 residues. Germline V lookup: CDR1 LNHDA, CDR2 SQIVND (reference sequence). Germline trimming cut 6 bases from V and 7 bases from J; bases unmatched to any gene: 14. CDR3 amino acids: CASRSESRDRKNSPLHF. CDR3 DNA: TGTGCCAGTAGAAGTGAATCCCGGGACAGGAAGAATTCACCCCTCCACTTT. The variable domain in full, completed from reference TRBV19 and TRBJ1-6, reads DGGITQSPKYLFRKEGQNVTLSCEQNLNHDAMYWYRQDPGQGLRLIYYSQIVNDFQKGDIAEGYSVSREKKESFPLTVTSAQKNPTAFYLCASRSESRDRKNSPLHFGNGTRLTVT.

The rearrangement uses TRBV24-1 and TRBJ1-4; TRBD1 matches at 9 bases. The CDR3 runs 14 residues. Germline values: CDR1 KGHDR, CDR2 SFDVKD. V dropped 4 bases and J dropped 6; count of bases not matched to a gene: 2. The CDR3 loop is CATSDRTGDEKLFF. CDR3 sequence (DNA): TGTGCCACCAGTGACCGGACAGGGGATGAAAAACTGTTTTTT.

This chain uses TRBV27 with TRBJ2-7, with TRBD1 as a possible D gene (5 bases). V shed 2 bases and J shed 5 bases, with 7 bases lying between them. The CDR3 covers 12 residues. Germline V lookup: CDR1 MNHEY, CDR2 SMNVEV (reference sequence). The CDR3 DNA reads TGTGCCAGCAGTTTAAAGGGGAACGAGCAGTACTTC. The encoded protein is CASSLKGNEQYF.

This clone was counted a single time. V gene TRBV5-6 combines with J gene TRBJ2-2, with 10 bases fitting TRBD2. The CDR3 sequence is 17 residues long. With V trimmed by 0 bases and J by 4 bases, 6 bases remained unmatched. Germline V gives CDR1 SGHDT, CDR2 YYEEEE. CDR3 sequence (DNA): TGTGCCAGCAGCTTGGAGGAAGCGGGAGGGTTCACCGGGGAGCTGTTTTTT. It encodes CASSLEEAGGFTGELFF.

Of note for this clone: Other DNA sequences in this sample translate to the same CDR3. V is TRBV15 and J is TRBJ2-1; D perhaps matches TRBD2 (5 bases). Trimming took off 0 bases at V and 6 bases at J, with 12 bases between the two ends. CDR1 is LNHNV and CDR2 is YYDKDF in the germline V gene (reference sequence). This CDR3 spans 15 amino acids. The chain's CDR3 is CATSRESSGSNEQFF. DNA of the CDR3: TGTGCCACCAGCAGAGAATCTAGTGGGAGCAATGAGCAGTTCTTC. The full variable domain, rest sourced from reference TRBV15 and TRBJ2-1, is DAMVIQNPRYQVTQFGKPVTLSCSQTLNHNVMYWYQQKSSQAPKLLFHYYDKDFNNEADTPDNFQSRRPNTSFCFLDIRSPGLGDTAMYLCATSRESSGSNEQFFGPGTRLTVL.

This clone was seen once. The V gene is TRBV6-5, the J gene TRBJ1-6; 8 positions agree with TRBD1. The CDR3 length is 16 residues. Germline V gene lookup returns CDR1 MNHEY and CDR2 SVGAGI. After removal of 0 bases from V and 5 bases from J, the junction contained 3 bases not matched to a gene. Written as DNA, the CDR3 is TGTGCCAGCAGTTACTCGACAGGGGCCCATAATTCACCCCTCCACTTT. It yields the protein CASSYSTGAHNSPLHF.

In DNA form, the CDR3 reads TGTGCCTGGACCGAAAAGGGCAGGGGGCGGGATGAAAAACTGTTTTTT. It is translated as CAWTEKGRGRDEKLFF. V is TRBV30 and J is TRBJ1-4, with 8 bases identical to TRBD1. This CDR3 contains 16 residues. Germline V gene data show CDR1 as GTSNPN and CDR2 as SVGIG (reference sequence). J lost 6 bases, V lost 4 bases, and 13 bases had no gene match.

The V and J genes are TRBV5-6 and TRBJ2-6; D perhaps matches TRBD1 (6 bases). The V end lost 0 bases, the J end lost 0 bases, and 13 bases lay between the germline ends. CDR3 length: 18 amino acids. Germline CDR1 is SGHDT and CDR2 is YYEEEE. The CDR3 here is CASSLGVRTASGANVLTF. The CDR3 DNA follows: TGTGCCAGCAGCTTGGGGGTTAGGACAGCCTCTGGGGCCAACGTCCTGACTTTC.

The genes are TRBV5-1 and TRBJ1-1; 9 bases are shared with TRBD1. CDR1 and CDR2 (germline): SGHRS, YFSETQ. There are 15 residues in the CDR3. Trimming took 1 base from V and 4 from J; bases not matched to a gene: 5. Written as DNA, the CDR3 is TGCGCCAGCAGCTTGTCAGACAGGGGGACCACTGAAGCTTTCTTT. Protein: CASSLSDRGTTEAFF.

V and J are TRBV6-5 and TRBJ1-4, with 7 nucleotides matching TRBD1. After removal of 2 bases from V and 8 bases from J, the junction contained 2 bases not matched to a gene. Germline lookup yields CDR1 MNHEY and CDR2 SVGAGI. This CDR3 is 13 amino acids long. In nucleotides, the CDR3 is TGTGCCAGCAGTTACCAGGGGGGCGAAAAACTGTTTTTT. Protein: CASSYQGGEKLFF.

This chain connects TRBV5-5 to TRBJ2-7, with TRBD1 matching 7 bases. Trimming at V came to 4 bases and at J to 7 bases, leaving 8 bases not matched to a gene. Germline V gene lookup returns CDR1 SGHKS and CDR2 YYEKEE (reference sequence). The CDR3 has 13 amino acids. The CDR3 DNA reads TGTGCCAGCAGCGAAGACAGGGTGGGGGAGCAGTACTTC. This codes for CASSEDRVGEQYF.

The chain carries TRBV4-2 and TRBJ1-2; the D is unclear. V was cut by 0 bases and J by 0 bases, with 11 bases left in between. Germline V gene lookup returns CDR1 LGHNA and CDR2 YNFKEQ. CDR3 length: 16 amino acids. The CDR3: CASSQDTGSANYGYTF. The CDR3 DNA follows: TGTGCCAGCAGCCAAGACACTGGTTCTGCTAACTATGGCTACACCTTC.

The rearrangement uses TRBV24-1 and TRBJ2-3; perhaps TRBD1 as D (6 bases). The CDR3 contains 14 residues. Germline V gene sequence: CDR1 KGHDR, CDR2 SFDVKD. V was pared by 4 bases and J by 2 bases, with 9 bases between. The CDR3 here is CATSDRTDTDTQYF. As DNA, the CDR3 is TGTGCCACCAGTGACAGGACAGACACAGATACGCAGTATTTT.

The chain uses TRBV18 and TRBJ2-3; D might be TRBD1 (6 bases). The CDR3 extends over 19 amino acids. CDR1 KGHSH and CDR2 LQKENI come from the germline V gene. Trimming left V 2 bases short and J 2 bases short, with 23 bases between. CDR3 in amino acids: CASSPLAGAMVSPTDTQYF. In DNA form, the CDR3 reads TGTGCCAGCTCACCATTGGCAGGGGCGATGGTGAGTCCCACAGATACGCAGTATTTT.

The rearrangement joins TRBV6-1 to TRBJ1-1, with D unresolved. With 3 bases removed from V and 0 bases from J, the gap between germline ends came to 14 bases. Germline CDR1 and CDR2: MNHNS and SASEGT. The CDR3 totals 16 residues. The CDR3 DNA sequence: TGTGCCAGCAGTGAGGGCCTCTCACAGCTGAACACTGAAGCTTTCTTT. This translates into CASSEGLSQLNTEAFF.

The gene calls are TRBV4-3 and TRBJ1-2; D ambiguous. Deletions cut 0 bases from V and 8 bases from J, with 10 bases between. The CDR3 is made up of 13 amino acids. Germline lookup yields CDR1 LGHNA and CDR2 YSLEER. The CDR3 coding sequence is TGCGCCAGCAGCCAAGAAGAGGGTTACGGCTACACCTTC. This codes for CASSQEEGYGYTF.

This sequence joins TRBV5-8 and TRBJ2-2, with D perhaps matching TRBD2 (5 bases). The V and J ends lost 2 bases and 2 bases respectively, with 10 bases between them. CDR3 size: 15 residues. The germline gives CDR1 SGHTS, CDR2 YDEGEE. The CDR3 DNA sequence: TGTGCCAGCAGCTTCAGGACTCCTAACACCGGGGAGCTGTTTTTT. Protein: CASSFRTPNTGELFF.